Shown below are 17 T cell receptor beta chains from a single sample sequenced in a study of monozygotic twins with inflammatory bowel disease. Reanalyzing the 5' RACE reads, TCRdb keeps one entry per CDR3 protein, without DNA. The table lists about 330,000 distinct CDR3 sequences. The source material was blood. Receptors were obtained from a human donor with ulcerative colitis or Crohn's disease, or a healthy co-twin of an affected twin (not recorded which).

V usage is TRBV20-1 and J usage is TRBJ2-3; TCRdb calls TRBD2, which cannot be checked without DNA. Germline CDR1 and CDR2: DFQATT and SNEGSKA (reference sequence). The length of the CDR3 is 15 residues. Here the CDR3 reads CSALPRAGREDTQYF.

V and J are TRBV6-6 and TRBJ1-3. The length of the CDR3 is 12 residues. The germline V gene has CDR1 MNHNY and CDR2 SVGAGI (reference sequence). CDR3 loop: CASSYAGNTIYF.

This chain's CDR3 is CASSLVVGQRTDTQYF. This sequence joins TRBV5-1 and TRBJ2-3; TCRdb selects TRBD1, and the lack of DNA leaves this call unchecked. Germline V gives CDR1 SGHRS, CDR2 YFSETQ. This CDR3 has 16 residues.

This chain uses TRBV9 with TRBJ2-1; TCRdb proposes TRBD1, but this gene call is untestable without DNA. In germline, CDR1 is SGDLS, CDR2 YYNGEE. This CDR3 contains 15 residues. The CDR3 protein is CSSRGRTSAYNEQFF.

V usage is TRBV28 and J usage is TRBJ1-5. Germline-derived CDR1 and CDR2 are MDHEN and SYDVKM. The CDR3 loop spans 14 amino acids. This CDR3 reads CASSLSSGWRPQHF.

The CDR3: CAWSPGTGRYEQYF. The V call is TRBV30, the J call TRBJ2-7; the TRBD1 assignment by TCRdb is unverifiable without DNA. The CDR3 has 14 amino acids. Germline V gene sequence: CDR1 GTSNPN, CDR2 SVGIG (reference sequence).

This chain joins TRBV20-1 and TRBJ2-7; without DNA, the TCRdb call of TRBD1 cannot be checked. This CDR3 is 13 amino acids long. Germline CDR1 and CDR2: DFQATT and SNEGSKA (reference sequence). CDR3 in amino acids: CSARGPTTDEQYF.

The chain has TRBV20-1 and TRBJ2-7; the D call from TCRdb, TRBD2, cannot be confirmed without DNA. Germline CDR1 reads DFQATT; CDR2 reads SNEGSKA (reference sequence). The CDR3 has 15 residues. The CDR3 is CSAGPGFGGDHEQYF.

The rearrangement uses TRBV5-1 and TRBJ1-4; TCRdb selects TRBD1, and the lack of DNA leaves this call unchecked. This CDR3 comprises 15 residues. The germline gives CDR1 SGHRS, CDR2 YFSETQ. The chain's CDR3 is CASGMGVSGTEKLFF.

This rearrangement joins TRBV5-6 to TRBJ1-1. CDR3 length: 15 residues. CDR1 and CDR2 (germline): SGHDT, YYEEEE. CDR3 amino acids: CASSRQSRYDAEAFF.

The chain couples TRBV5-5 to TRBJ2-7; checking the TCRdb D call of TRBD1 is not possible without DNA. In germline, CDR1 is SGHKS, CDR2 YYEKEE (reference sequence). The CDR3 runs 14 residues. The CDR3 reads CASSIDRGPYEQYF.

V usage is TRBV20-1 and J usage is TRBJ2-3; TCRdb selects TRBD1, and the lack of DNA leaves this call unchecked. In germline, CDR1 is DFQATT, CDR2 SNEGSKA (reference sequence). The CDR3 is 15 amino acids. CDR3 residues: CSGGGQGIDTDTQYF.

The rearrangement joins TRBV20-1 to TRBJ2-7; the D call from TCRdb, TRBD1, cannot be confirmed without DNA. Germline lookup yields CDR1 DFQATT and CDR2 SNEGSKA (reference sequence). The CDR3 is 14 amino acids. The CDR3 protein is CSASRDRGFYEQYF.

The chain recombines TRBV18 with TRBJ2-1. This CDR3 spans 12 amino acids. Germline CDR1 and CDR2: KGHSH and LQKENI. Here the CDR3 reads CASSPPYGEQFF.

V gene TRBV5-4 combines with J gene TRBJ2-1; TCRdb gives TRBD2 as the D gene, but with no DNA this cannot be confirmed. Germline V gene data show CDR1 as SGHNT and CDR2 as YYREEE (reference sequence). This CDR3 region has 13 residues. The CDR3 loop reads CASSLVRGGEQFF.

This sequence joins TRBV29-1 and TRBJ2-1; there is no DNA to check the TCRdb D call of TRBD1. The V gene's germline CDR1 is SQVTM and CDR2 ANQGSEA. This CDR3 has 12 amino acids. The CDR3 sequence is CSVVQGAVEQFF.

The V call is TRBV20-1, the J call TRBJ1-2. This CDR3 has 13 residues. The germline V gene encodes CDR1 DFQATT and CDR2 SNEGSKA (reference sequence). CDR3 protein: CSAHNGASGGYTF.